This T cell receptor beta chain came from a study of cytomegalovirus exposure and HLA in healthy donors. Study-wide points: Trimming of TCR beta V- and J-genes showed a link, identified in a later analysis, to a missense DCLRE1C variant.

The PCR ran on 60 Vbeta and 13 Jbeta primers. The table came from immunoSEQ multiplex PCR; TCRdb's copy has only in-frame clones and leaves some out. Of around 200,000 clones listed, around four fifths are singletons. As for this clone: Its target is unknown.

Healthy people donating bone marrow made up the donors. Germline-derived CDR1 and CDR2 are PRHDT and FYEKMQ (reference sequence). The V segment lost 5 bases and the J segment 7 bases; nucleotides outside the gene matches: 9. The CDR3 covers 15 residues. Sequencing was carried out using PBMCs. The gene calls are TRBV13 and TRBJ2-1, with TRBD1 identical over 9 bases. This TCR was sampled from a woman aged 60-75 years in good health and CMV-seropositive. CDR3 residues: CASSATGTGLNEQFF. DNA of the CDR3: TGTGCCAGCAGCGCAACCGGGACAGGGTTAAATGAGCAGTTCTTC. Full variable domain (rest looked up from reference TRBV13 and TRBJ2-1): AAGVIQSPRHLIKEKRETATLKCYPIPRHDTVYWYQQGPGQDPQFLISFYEKMQSDKGSIPDRFSAQQFSDYHSELNMSSLELGDSALYFCASSATGTGLNEQFFGPGTRLTVL.